A single sample gave rise to the 9 T cell receptor beta chains below, sequenced in a study of OX40 agonist ivuxolimab in advanced cancers. Assay used: immunoSEQ multiplex PCR; TCRdb lists only in-frame clones, some missing. The table has about 150,000 clones, about 93% seen once. The specimen comprised CD4+ or CD8+ T cells sorted from blood, sampled in a trial of the OX40 agonist ivuxolimab. The source is an adult with an advanced solid tumor such as melanoma, head and neck, liver or kidney cancer.

This chain joins TRBV9 and TRBJ1-1, with 7 bases aligning to TRBD1. With 5 bases clipped from V and 5 bases from J, the junction kept 6 bases outside the gene matches. The CDR3 contains 13 residues. Germline V lookup: CDR1 SGDLS, CDR2 YYNGEE. CDR3 loop: CASSNRGWTEAFF. Written as DNA, the CDR3 is TGTGCCAGCAGTAACAGGGGTTGGACTGAAGCTTTCTTT. Full variable domain (rest looked up from reference TRBV9 and TRBJ1-1): DSGVTQTPKHLITATGQRVTLRCSPRSGDLSVYWYQQSLDQGLQFLIQYYNGEERAKGNILERFSAQQFPDLHSELNLSSLELGDSALYFCASSNRGWTEAFFGQGTRLTVV.

This chain connects TRBV29-1 to TRBJ1-4, with D perhaps matching TRBD1 (5 bases). V lost 2 bases and J lost 8, with 12 bases in between. The CDR3 has 13 residues. CDR1 and CDR2 from the germline V gene are SQVTM and ANQGSEA. CDR3 DNA sequence: TGCAGCGTTGAACGCCTCGGGGGGGAAAAACTGTTTTTT. It translates to CSVERLGGEKLFF.

The V call is TRBV5-6, the J call TRBJ1-2; D possibly corresponds to TRBD1 (6 bases). This CDR3 region has 16 residues. Germline V CDR1 and CDR2: SGHDT, YYEEEE. The V end lost 2 bases, the J end lost 0 bases, and 14 bases lay between the germline ends. The CDR3 nucleotides read TGTGCCAGCAGCTTTGTGATGGACAGAGCTAACTATGGCTACACCTTC. Translating gives CASSFVMDRANYGYTF.

Of note for this clone: Germline and junction disagree at one end, which may indicate a read error. This chain connects TRBV5-4 to TRBJ1-2; D is undetermined. CDR3 length equals 14 residues. The germline gives CDR1 SGHNT, CDR2 YYREEE (reference sequence). This CDR3 reads CASSQDQGNYGYTF. Here the CDR3 DNA reads TGCGCCAGCAGCCAAGATCAAGGGAACTATGGCTACACCTTC.

This chain connects TRBV11-2 to TRBJ1-6; no firm D call. The germline V and J ends were trimmed by 3 bases and 10 bases, with 7 bases remaining between them. CDR1 SGHAT and CDR2 FQNNGV come from the germline V gene. This CDR3 contains 12 residues. The CDR3 nucleotides read TGTGCCAGCAGCTTTGCAGTCTCACCCCTCCACTTT. This sequence encodes CASSFAVSPLHF.

The chain employs TRBV7-2 and TRBJ2-5; D is possibly TRBD1 or TRBD2 (5 bases each). V was trimmed by 6 bases and J by 6 bases, leaving 20 bases between them. The CDR3 has 15 residues. CDR1 is SGHTA and CDR2 is FQGNSA in the germline V gene. The CDR3 nucleotides read TGTGCCAGCAGTCGCAGTCGGGACCTCCTAAAGACCCAGTACTTC. It is translated as CASSRSRDLLKTQYF. Variable domain in full (rest from reference TRBV7-2 and TRBJ2-5): GAGVSQSPSNKVTEKGKDVELRCDPISGHTALYWYRQSLGQGLEFLIYFQGNSAPDKSGLPSDRFSAERTGGSVSTLTIQRTQQEDSAVYLCASSRSRDLLKTQYFGPGTRLLVL.

The V gene is TRBV9, the J gene TRBJ2-1, with a tentative D call TRBD1 (6 bases). The V gene's germline CDR1 is SGDLS and CDR2 YYNGEE. Trimming removed 6 bases at V and 7 bases at J, with 14 bases between. There are 13 residues in the CDR3. Written as DNA, the CDR3 is TGTGCCAGCAACTCGGACAGTTGGAATGAGCAGTTCTTC. This gives the protein CASNSDSWNEQFF.

The rearrangement joins TRBV7-2 to TRBJ2-7; D is unclear. Trimming took 1 base from V and 2 from J, leaving 12 bases between them. CDR1 and CDR2 (germline): SGHTA, FQGNSA. CDR3 length equals 15 residues. CDR3 DNA sequence: TGTGCCAGCAGCTTAGTAACGGGCGGAGCCTACGAGCAGTACTTC. Residues: CASSLVTGGAYEQYF.

V and J are TRBV7-9 and TRBJ2-6; 7 nucleotides align to TRBD1. This CDR3 region has 14 residues. V lost 3 bases, J lost 9 bases, and 5 bases stayed unmatched. Germline-derived CDR1 and CDR2 are SEHNR and FQNEAQ (reference sequence). The CDR3 loop reads CASSFSGTVNVLTF. Here the CDR3 DNA reads TGTGCCAGCAGCTTCTCAGGGACAGTCAACGTCCTGACTTTC. Variable domain in full (rest from reference TRBV7-9 and TRBJ2-6): DTGVSQNPRHKITKRGQNVTFRCDPISEHNRLYWYRQTLGQGPEFLTYFQNEAQLEKSRLLSDRFSAERPKGSFSTLEIQRTEQGDSAMYLCASSFSGTVNVLTFGAGSRLTVL.